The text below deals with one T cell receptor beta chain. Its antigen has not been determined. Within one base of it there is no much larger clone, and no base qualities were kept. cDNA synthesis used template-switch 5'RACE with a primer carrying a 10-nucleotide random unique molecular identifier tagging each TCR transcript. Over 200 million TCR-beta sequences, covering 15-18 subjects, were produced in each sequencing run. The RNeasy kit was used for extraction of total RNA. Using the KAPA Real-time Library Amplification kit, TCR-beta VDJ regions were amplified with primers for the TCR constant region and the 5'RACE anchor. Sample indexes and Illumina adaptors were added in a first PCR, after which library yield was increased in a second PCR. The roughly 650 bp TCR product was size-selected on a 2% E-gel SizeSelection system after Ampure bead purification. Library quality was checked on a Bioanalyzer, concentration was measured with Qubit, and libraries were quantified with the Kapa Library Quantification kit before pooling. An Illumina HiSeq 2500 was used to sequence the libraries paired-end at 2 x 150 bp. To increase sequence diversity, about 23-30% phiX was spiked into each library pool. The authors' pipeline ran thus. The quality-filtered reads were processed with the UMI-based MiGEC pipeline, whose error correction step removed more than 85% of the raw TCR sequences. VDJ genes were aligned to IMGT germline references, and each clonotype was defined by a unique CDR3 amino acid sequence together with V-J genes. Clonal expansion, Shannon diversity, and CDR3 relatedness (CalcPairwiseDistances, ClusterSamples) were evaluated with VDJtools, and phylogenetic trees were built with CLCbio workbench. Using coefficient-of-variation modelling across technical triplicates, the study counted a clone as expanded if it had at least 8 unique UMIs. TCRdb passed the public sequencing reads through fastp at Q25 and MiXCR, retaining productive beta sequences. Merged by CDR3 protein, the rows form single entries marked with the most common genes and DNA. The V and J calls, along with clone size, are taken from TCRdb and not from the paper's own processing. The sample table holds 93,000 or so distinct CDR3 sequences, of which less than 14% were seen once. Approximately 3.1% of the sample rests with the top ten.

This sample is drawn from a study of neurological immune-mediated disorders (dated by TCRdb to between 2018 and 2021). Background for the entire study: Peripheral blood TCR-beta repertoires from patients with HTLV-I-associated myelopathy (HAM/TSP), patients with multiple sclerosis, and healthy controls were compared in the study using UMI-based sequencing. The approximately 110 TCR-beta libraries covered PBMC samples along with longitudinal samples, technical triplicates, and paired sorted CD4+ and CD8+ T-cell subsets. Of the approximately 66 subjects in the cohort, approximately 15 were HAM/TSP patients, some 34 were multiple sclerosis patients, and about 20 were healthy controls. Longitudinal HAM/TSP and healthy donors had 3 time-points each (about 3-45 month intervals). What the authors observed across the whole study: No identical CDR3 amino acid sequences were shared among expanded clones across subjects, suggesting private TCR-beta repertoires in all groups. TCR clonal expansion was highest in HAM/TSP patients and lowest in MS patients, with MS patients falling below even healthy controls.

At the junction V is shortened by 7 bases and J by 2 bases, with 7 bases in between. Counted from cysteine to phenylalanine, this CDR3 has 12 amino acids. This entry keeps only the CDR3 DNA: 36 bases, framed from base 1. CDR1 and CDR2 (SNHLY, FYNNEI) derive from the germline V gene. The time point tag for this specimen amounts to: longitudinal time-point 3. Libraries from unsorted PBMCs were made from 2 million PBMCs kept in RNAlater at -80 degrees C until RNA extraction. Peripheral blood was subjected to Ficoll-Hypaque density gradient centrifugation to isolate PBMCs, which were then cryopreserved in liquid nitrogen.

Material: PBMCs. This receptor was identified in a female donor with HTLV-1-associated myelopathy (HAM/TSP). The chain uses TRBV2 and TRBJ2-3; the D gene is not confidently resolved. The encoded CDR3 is CASTDDTDTQYF. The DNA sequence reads TGTGCCAGCACGGACGACACAGATACGCAGTATTTT.